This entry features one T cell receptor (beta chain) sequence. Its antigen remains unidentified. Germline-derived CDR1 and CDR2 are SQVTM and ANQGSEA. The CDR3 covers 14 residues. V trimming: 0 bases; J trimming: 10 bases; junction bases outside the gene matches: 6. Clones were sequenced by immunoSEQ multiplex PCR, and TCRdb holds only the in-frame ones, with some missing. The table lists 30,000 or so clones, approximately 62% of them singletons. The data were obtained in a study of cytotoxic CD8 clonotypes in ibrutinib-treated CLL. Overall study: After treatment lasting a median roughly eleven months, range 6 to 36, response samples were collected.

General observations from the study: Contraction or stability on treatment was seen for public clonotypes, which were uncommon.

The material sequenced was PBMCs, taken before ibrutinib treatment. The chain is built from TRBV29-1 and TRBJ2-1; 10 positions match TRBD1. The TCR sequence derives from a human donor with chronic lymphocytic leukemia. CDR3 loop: CSVEEGTGVREQFF. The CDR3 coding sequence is TGCAGCGTTGAAGAAGGGACAGGGGTAAGGGAGCAGTTCTTC.